This entry concerns a single T cell receptor beta chain. Here immunoSEQ multiplex PCR was the method, and the copy in TCRdb shows in-frame clones only, minus some. The sample contains 150,000 to 200,000 clones, over 75% of which appear only once. These data are taken from a study of blood T cell repertoires in COVID-19. About the research overall: Sites across the United States, Italy and Spain contributed samples from acute and convalescent COVID-19.

The participants were between roughly 18 and 100 years old and came from some 23 US areas. What the recovered Cohort 3 donors had was two negative PCRs, clearance, or symptom resolution. V shed 5 bases and J shed 4 bases, with 14 bases lying between them. This CDR3 comprises 14 residues. CDR1 and CDR2 from the germline V gene are LGHDT and YNNKEL (reference sequence). This chain links TRBV3-1 (or the pseudogene TRBV3-2) with TRBJ1-2, with D perhaps matching TRBD1 (5 bases). This TCR derives from a young woman who had recovered from COVID-19. The specimen was PBMCs or T cells enriched from blood (not recorded which). The CDR3 bases are TGTGCCAGCAGCACAACCGGGACTAGCTATGGCTACACCTTC. Encoded protein: CASSTTGTSYGYTF.